What follows are 32 T cell receptor beta chains derived from one specimen sequenced in a study of T-cell reconstitution after alpha-beta-depleted transplantation in children. Preparation of the TCRbeta library was carried out with unique molecular identifiers. TCRdb reanalysed the PCR reads using MiXCR and keeps one entry per CDR3 protein. The sample lists 700,000 to 950,000 distinct CDR3 sequences, around 17% seen once, with roughly 5% in the top ten. Sample: PBMCs, mostly from graft donor cells, taken 360 days after TCRalphabeta/CD19-depleted stem cell transplant. The source of these receptors is a male patient between 5 and 17 years old who had a stem cell transplant for acute lymphoblastic leukemia, so the T cells may come from the graft donor.

V gene TRBV7-2 combines with J gene TRBJ2-1; 14 nucleotides line up with TRBD2. Germline lookup yields CDR1 SGHTA and CDR2 FQGNSA. J gave up 10 bases and V 5 bases, and 10 bases lay outside the gene matches. This CDR3 contains 16 residues. This CDR3 reads CASSPQRLAGGVEQFF. For the CDR3, the DNA is TGTGCCAGCAGCCCACAGCGACTAGCGGGAGGGGTGGAGCAGTTCTTC.

The sample holds a few counts of this clonotype. The rearrangement uses TRBV27 and TRBJ2-6, with 14 bases identical to TRBD2. This CDR3 is 20 amino acids long. Germline CDR1 reads MNHEY; CDR2 reads SMNVEV (reference sequence). V was clipped by 6 bases and J by 0 bases; unmatched bases: 10. CDR3 coding DNA: TGTGCCAGCAGACAGGGACTAGCGGGAGCCGCCGGCTCTGGGGCCAACGTCCTGACTTTC. It yields the protein CASRQGLAGAAGSGANVLTF. The variable domain in full, completed from reference TRBV27 and TRBJ2-6, reads EAQVTQNPRYLITVTGKKLTVTCSQNMNHEYMSWYRQDPGLGLRQIYYSMNVEVTDKGDVPEGYKVSRKEKRNFPLILESPSPNQTSLYFCASRQGLAGAAGSGANVLTFGAGSRLTVL.

In its sample, this clonotype was seen many times. This chain connects TRBV12-3 or TRBV12-4 to TRBJ2-1, with D unresolved. V was trimmed by 3 bases and J by 3 bases, leaving 9 bases between them. The CDR3 has 14 amino acids. CDR3 protein: CASSLASHYNEQFF. DNA of the CDR3: TGTGCCAGCAGTTTGGCTAGTCACTACAATGAGCAGTTCTTC.

The chain joins TRBV21-1 to TRBJ2-7. TRBV21-1 is annotated as a pseudogene. The CDR3 contains 15 residues. The CDR3 spells CASSKGSATSYEQYF. In DNA form, the CDR3 reads TGTGCCAGCAGCAAAGGCTCCGCAACTTCCTACGAGCAGTACTTC.

V usage is TRBV20-1 and J usage is TRBJ2-5; D gene ambiguous. Germline V gives CDR1 DFQATT, CDR2 SNEGSKA (reference sequence). Trimming took 0 bases from V and 1 from J, leaving 9 bases between them. The CDR3 extends over 14 amino acids. The CDR3 sequence: CSARDEATQETQYF. The CDR3 nucleotides are TGCAGTGCTAGAGATGAGGCGACCCAAGAGACCCAGTACTTC.

This clonotype occurred a few times. The chain employs TRBV5-1 and TRBJ2-3; 14 bases agree with TRBD2. The CDR3 has 19 amino acids. The trim removed 4 bases at V and 3 bases at J, leaving 13 bases unmatched. CDR1 is SGHRS, CDR2 YFSETQ, per germline. The CDR3 loop is CASSIPGLAGERGTDTQYF. The CDR3 DNA follows: TGCGCCAGCAGCATACCGGGACTAGCGGGAGAAAGGGGAACAGATACGCAGTATTTT.

This clonotype was observed a handful of times. The chain employs TRBV14 and TRBJ2-1; 8 nucleotides agree with TRBD1. Germline CDR1 is SGHDN and CDR2 is FVKESK. After removal of 0 bases from V and 4 bases from J, the junction contained 11 bases not matched to a gene. The CDR3 runs 18 residues. Written as DNA, the CDR3 is TGTGCCAGCAGCCAAGAAGGGTACTGGACAGGGACATACAATGAGCAGTTCTTC. This sequence encodes CASSQEGYWTGTYNEQFF.

This chain uses TRBV15 with TRBJ1-2; D uncertain. The ends were cut back, 3 bases at V and 0 bases at J, with 14 bases in the middle. The length of the CDR3 is 16 residues. CDR1 is LNHNV and CDR2 is YYDKDF in the germline V gene (reference sequence). The CDR3 sequence: CATSSETFGANYGYTF. The CDR3 nucleotides read TGTGCCACCAGCAGTGAAACCTTCGGCGCTAACTATGGCTACACCTTC.

This sequence joins TRBV5-1 and TRBJ2-4; D is possibly TRBD1 (6 bases). Deletions cut 2 bases from V and 4 bases from J, with 13 bases between. Germline CDR1 reads SGHRS; CDR2 reads YFSETQ. This CDR3 spans 15 amino acids. CDR3 nucleotides: TGCGCCAGCAGCTTTGGAAACAGGGTTAAAAACATTCAGTACTTC. Translation: CASSFGNRVKNIQYF.

The chain joins TRBV29-1 to TRBJ1-2; D remains unclear. The CDR3 is made up of 11 amino acids. The V and J ends lost 6 bases and 2 bases respectively, with 7 bases between them. In germline, CDR1 is SQVTM, CDR2 ANQGSEA. CDR3 DNA sequence: TGCAGCGTGTCCGGGAACTATGGCTACACCTTC. Its translation is CSVSGNYGYTF.

The chain carries TRBV16 and TRBJ2-7; D is uncertain. Germline V lookup: CDR1 KGHSY, CDR2 FQNENV. V lost 0 bases to trimming and J lost 6 bases, with 9 bases between them. This CDR3 spans 13 amino acids. The CDR3 DNA is TGTGCCAGCAGCCAATCGACGGGCTCCGAGCAGTACTTC. It specifies CASSQSTGSEQYF.

The CDR3 loop is CASSSRLAADNEQFF. The CDR3 DNA reads as TGCGCCAGCAGCTCCAGACTAGCGGCAGACAATGAGCAGTTCTTC. This chain uses TRBV5-1 with TRBJ2-1, with TRBD2 identical over 9 bases. In germline, CDR1 is SGHRS, CDR2 YFSETQ. The V segment lost 3 bases and the J segment 5 bases; nucleotides outside the gene matches: 6. The CDR3 is 15 amino acids.

This chain joins TRBV5-1 and TRBJ2-7; 7 bases agree with TRBD2. CDR1 and CDR2 (germline): SGHRS, YFSETQ. V lost 4 bases, J lost 2 bases, and 15 bases stayed unmatched. The CDR3 runs to 17 residues. Here the CDR3 reads CASSPARGRVFTYEQYF. The CDR3 coding sequence is TGCGCCAGCAGCCCGGCGCGGGGGAGGGTTTTTACCTACGAGCAGTACTTC.

The chain is built from TRBV5-1 and TRBJ2-4; 8 bases are shared with TRBD2. The germline V gene has CDR1 SGHRS and CDR2 YFSETQ. The CDR3 is 14 residues long. V lost 3 bases, J lost 15 bases, and 14 bases stayed unmatched. The CDR3 spells CASSSSPGLAVLYF. In DNA, the CDR3 is TGCGCCAGCAGCTCATCCCCCGGACTAGCTGTATTGTACTTC.

The table lists this clonotype with many counts. The chain has TRBV5-8 and TRBJ1-2; D is ambiguous. The germline CDR1 and CDR2 sequences are SGHTS and YDEGEE. This CDR3 has 12 residues. V was cut by 0 bases and J by 5 bases, with 5 bases left in between. The CDR3 DNA is TGTGCCAGCAGCTTGGTGGTTTATGGCTACACCTTC. Its translation: CASSLVVYGYTF.

This clonotype was counted once. The chain uses TRBV18 and TRBJ2-7; D may be TRBD2 (6 bases). This CDR3 spans 16 amino acids. V was pared by 4 bases and J by 3 bases, with 19 bases between. Per the germline V gene, CDR1 is KGHSH and CDR2 is LQKENI. This chain's CDR3 is CASSRTRDWSSYEQYF. Here the CDR3 DNA reads TGTGCCAGCTCACGAACCCGGGACTGGTCGAGCTACGAGCAGTACTTC.

V is TRBV18 and J is TRBJ1-1; D is possibly TRBD1 (6 bases). This CDR3 has 12 amino acids. Germline V gives CDR1 KGHSH, CDR2 LQKENI. The germline V and J ends were trimmed by 4 bases and 6 bases, with 9 bases remaining between them. The CDR3, as DNA: TGTGCCAGCTCACGAGCAGGGGCTGAAGCTTTCTTT. Protein product: CASSRAGAEAFF.

The rearrangement joins TRBV9 to TRBJ2-5; the D call may be TRBD1 or TRBD2 (5 bases each). Trimming took off 2 bases at V and 4 bases at J, with 12 bases between the two ends. This CDR3 comprises 14 residues. The V gene's germline CDR1 is SGDLS and CDR2 YYNGEE. CDR3 bases: TGTGCCAGCAGCGTCTGGGGGAGTGGAGAGACCCAGTACTTC. It specifies CASSVWGSGETQYF.

This clonotype was counted between two and nine times. CDR3 sequence: CATSSVRSHQETQYF. For the CDR3, the DNA is TGTGCCACCAGTTCCGTGAGGAGCCACCAAGAGACCCAGTACTTC. The gene calls are TRBV24-1 and TRBJ2-5; unclear D gene. V dropped 6 bases and J dropped 0 bases, with 13 bases sitting between them. Germline values: CDR1 KGHDR, CDR2 SFDVKD. The CDR3 is 15 residues long.

In this sample, this clonotype turned up a few times. The genes are TRBV4-1 and TRBJ2-7; the D gene is possibly TRBD1 (6 bases). This CDR3 has 14 amino acids. V dropped 4 bases and J dropped 1 base, with 11 bases sitting between them. Germline lookup yields CDR1 MGHRA and CDR2 YSYEKL. CDR3 DNA: TGCGCCAGCAGCCGACAGGACCCATCCTACGAGCAGTACTTC. Amino acid sequence: CASSRQDPSYEQYF.

The V gene is TRBV12-3 or TRBV12-4, the J gene TRBJ2-7; D is undetermined. The CDR3 covers 15 residues. Deletions cut 5 bases from V and 2 bases from J, with 16 bases between. CDR3 in amino acids: CASSRELLTAYEQYF. The CDR3 DNA is TGTGCCAGCAGTCGAGAACTTCTAACGGCCTACGAGCAGTACTTC.

The chain uses TRBV29-1 and TRBJ2-7; D is unclear. The germline V and J ends were trimmed by 3 bases and 2 bases, with 11 bases remaining between them. The CDR3 sequence is 13 residues long. CDR1 is SQVTM, CDR2 ANQGSEA, per germline. The CDR3 loop reads CSVEGKKAYEQYF. In DNA, the CDR3 is TGCAGCGTTGAGGGGAAGAAAGCCTACGAGCAGTACTTC.

The chain uses TRBV3-1 and TRBJ2-2; no firm D call. Trimming took 1 base from V and 5 from J, leaving 11 bases between them. CDR3 size: 15 residues. Germline V gives CDR1 LGHDT, CDR2 YNNKEL (reference sequence). For the CDR3, the DNA is TGTGCCAGCAGCCAAGTTCCGCGGCGAACCGGGGAGCTGTTTTTT. Residues: CASSQVPRRTGELFF.

The V call is TRBV3-1, the J call TRBJ2-4; D gene uncertain. V was clipped by 0 bases and J by 0 bases, with 12 bases between them. Germline V gene lookup returns CDR1 LGHDT and CDR2 YNNKEL (reference sequence). The CDR3 runs 17 residues. CDR3 DNA sequence: TGTGCCAGCAGCCAAGATCACGGTGCCCTAGCCAAAAACATTCAGTACTTC. Protein: CASSQDHGALAKNIQYF.

The table lists this clonotype with a few counts. The chain combines TRBV7-8 with TRBJ2-7; 8 nucleotides match TRBD1. CDR1 is SGHVS and CDR2 is FQNEAQ in the germline V gene. Losses at the gene ends were 1 base for V and 6 bases for J; bases not matched to a gene: 5. The CDR3 sequence is 14 residues long. The CDR3 bases are TGTGCCAGCAGCTTAGGGCAGGGGGCTTCCGAGCAGTACTTC. This gives the protein CASSLGQGASEQYF. The full variable domain, rest sourced from reference TRBV7-8 and TRBJ2-7, is GAGVSQSPRYKVAKRGQDVALRCDPISGHVSLFWYQQALGQGPEFLTYFQNEAQLDKSGLPSDRFFAERPEGSVSTLKIQRTQQEDSAVYLCASSLGQGASEQYFGPGTRLTVT.

This clonotype was observed a handful of times. The chain employs TRBV5-6 and TRBJ2-3, with D possibly TRBD2 on 5 matching bases. CDR1 is SGHDT, CDR2 YYEEEE, per germline. V was shortened by 1 base and J by 2 bases, with 14 bases between the two germline ends. The CDR3 consists of 16 residues. The CDR3 sequence is CASSLMERPYTDTQYF. DNA for the CDR3: TGTGCCAGCAGCTTGATGGAGCGGCCATACACAGATACGCAGTATTTT.

The rearrangement joins TRBV24-1 to TRBJ2-7, with TRBD1 identical over 10 bases. CDR3 size: 15 residues. V lost 3 bases to trimming and J lost 3 bases; unmatched junction nucleotides: 4. CDR1 is KGHDR and CDR2 is SFDVKD in the germline V gene. CDR3 in DNA: TGTGCCACCAGTGATAGGGGACAGGGGTTCTACGAGCAGTACTTC. This encodes CATSDRGQGFYEQYF.

This clonotype was recorded once. The chain uses TRBV6-1 and TRBJ2-3, with 7 bases identical to TRBD2. The CDR3 length is 18 residues. V lost 0 bases, J lost 3 bases, and 12 bases stayed unmatched. Germline CDR1 is MNHNS and CDR2 is SASEGT. The CDR3 sequence: CASSEAVPAGVATDTQYF. In DNA, the CDR3 is TGTGCCAGCAGTGAAGCGGTCCCCGCGGGAGTAGCGACAGATACGCAGTATTTT.

V usage is TRBV20-1 and J usage is TRBJ2-7, with D hard to call. Per germline, CDR1 DFQATT and CDR2 SNEGSKA (reference sequence). Trimming removed 8 bases from V and 1 base from J, with 15 bases in between. The CDR3 is made up of 13 amino acids. In nucleotides, the CDR3 is TGCAGTTTTAAGAGAGTTTCATCCTACGAGCAGTACTTC. Protein product: CSFKRVSSYEQYF.

V is TRBV12-3 or TRBV12-4 and J is TRBJ2-1; 12 positions match TRBD2. The CDR3 totals 15 residues. V gave up 4 bases and J gave up 10 bases; unmatched junction bases: 8. DNA for the CDR3: TGTGCCAGCAGTTCCCCGACTAGCGGGAGCAGGGAGCAGTTCTTC. This sequence encodes CASSSPTSGSREQFF.

Ten or more counts support this clonotype. The chain couples TRBV12-3 or TRBV12-4 to TRBJ2-7; 11 bases are shared with TRBD1. The CDR3 totals 15 residues. The J segment lost 3 bases and the V segment lost 5 bases, leaving 6 bases of the junction unmatched. In DNA form, the CDR3 reads TGTGCCAGCAGTCCGGCCGGGACAGGGGGCTACGAGCAGTACTTC. It encodes CASSPAGTGGYEQYF.

This clonotype was counted only a few times. V gene TRBV7-9 combines with J gene TRBJ2-1; TRBD2 aligns across 8 bases. The germline CDR1 and CDR2 sequences are SEHNR and FQNEAQ (reference sequence). The CDR3 covers 15 residues. V lost 3 bases, J lost 9 bases, and 10 bases stayed unmatched. The CDR3 spells CASSFGTRSGPEQFF. The CDR3 nucleotides are TGTGCCAGCAGCTTCGGGACTAGATCGGGGCCTGAGCAGTTCTTC.